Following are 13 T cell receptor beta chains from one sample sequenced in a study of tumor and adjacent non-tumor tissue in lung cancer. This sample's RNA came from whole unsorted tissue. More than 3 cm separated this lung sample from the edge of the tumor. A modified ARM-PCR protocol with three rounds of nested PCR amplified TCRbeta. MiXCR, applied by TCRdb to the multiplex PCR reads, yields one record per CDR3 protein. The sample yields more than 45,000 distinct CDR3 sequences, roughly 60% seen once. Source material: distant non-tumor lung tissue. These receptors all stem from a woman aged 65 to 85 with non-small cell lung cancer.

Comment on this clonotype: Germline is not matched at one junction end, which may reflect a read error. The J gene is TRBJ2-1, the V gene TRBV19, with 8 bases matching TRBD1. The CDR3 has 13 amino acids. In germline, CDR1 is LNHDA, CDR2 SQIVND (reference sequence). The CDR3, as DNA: TGTGCCAGTAACGGACAGGGAAGGAATGAGCAGCTCTTC. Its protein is CASNGQGRNEQLF.

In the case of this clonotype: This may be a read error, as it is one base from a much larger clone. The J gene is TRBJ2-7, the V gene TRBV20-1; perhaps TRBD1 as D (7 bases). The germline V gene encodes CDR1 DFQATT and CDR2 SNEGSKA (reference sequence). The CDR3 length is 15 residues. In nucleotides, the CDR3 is TGCAGTGCTAGAGATCCCTCAGGGGGGATTTACGGGCAGTACTTC. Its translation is CSARDPSGGIYGQYF.

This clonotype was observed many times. In DNA, the CDR3 is TGTGCCAGCAGGCAGCCCCCCACCGGGGAGCTGTTTTTT. The encoded protein is CASRQPPTGELFF. J is TRBJ2-2 and V is TRBV6-2 or TRBV6-3; D not resolved. V shed 6 bases and J shed 4 bases, with 9 bases lying between them. The CDR3 has 13 amino acids. Germline loops: CDR1 MNHEY, CDR2 SVGEGT.

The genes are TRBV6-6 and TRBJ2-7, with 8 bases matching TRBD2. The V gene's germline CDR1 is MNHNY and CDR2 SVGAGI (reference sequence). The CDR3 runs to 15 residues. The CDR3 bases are TGTCGCAGCAGAATAGCGGGATCCACCTCCTACGAGCAGTACTTC. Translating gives CRSRIAGSTSYEQYF.

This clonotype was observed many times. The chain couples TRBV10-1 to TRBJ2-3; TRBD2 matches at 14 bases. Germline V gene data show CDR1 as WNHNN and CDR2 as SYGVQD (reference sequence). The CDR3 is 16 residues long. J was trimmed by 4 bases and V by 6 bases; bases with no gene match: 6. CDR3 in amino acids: CASSPTSGRAPDTQYF. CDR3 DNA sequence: TGCGCCAGCAGCCCGACTAGCGGGAGGGCCCCAGATACGCAGTATTTT.

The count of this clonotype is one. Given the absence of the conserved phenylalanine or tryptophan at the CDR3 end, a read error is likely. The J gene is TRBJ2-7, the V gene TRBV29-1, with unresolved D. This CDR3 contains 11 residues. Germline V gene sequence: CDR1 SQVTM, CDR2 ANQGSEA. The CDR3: CSLESESEQYI. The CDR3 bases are TGCAGCCTTGAAAGCGAATCCGAGCAGTACATC.

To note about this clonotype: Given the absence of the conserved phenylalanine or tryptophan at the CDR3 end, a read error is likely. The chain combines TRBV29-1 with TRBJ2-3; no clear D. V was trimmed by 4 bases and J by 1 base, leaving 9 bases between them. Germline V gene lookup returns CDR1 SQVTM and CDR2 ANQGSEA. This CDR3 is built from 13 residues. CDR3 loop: CSVGVAGTDTQYL. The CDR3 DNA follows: TGCAGCGTTGGAGTCGCAGGCACAGATACGCAGTATCTT.

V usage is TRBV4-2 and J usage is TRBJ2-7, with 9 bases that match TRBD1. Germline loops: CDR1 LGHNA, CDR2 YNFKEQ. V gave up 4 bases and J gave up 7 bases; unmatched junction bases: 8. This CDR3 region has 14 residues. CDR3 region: CASSPTGQGYEQYF. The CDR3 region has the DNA TGTGCCAGCAGCCCGACGGGACAGGGCTATGAGCAGTACTTC.

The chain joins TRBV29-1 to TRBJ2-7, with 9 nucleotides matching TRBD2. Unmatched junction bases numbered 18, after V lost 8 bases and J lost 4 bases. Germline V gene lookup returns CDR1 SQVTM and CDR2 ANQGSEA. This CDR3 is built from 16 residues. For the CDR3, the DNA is TGCAGCATTGCCCTCTACGGGACAAGCGGGAGGTACGAGCAGTACTTC. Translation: CSIALYGTSGRYEQYF.

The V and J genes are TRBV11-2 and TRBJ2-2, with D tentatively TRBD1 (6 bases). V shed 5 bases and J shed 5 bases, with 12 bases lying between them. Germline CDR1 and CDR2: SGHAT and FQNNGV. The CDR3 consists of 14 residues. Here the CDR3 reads CASSREGETGELFF. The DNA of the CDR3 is TGTGCCAGCAGCCGAGAGGGGGAGACCGGGGAGCTGTTTTTT.

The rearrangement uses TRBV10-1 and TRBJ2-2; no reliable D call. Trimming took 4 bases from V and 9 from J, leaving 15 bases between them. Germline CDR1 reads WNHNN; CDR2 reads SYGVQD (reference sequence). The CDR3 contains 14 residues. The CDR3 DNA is TGCGCCAGCAGTGGGTCGACTGAGGCCCGGGAGCTGTTTTTT. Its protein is CASSGSTEARELFF.

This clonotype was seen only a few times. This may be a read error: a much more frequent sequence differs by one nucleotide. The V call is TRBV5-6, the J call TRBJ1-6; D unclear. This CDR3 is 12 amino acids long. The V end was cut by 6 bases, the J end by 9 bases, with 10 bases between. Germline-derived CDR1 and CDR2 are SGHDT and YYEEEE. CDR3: CASIAYPSPLHF. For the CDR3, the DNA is TGTGCCAGCATCGCATACCCTTCACCCCTCCACTTT.

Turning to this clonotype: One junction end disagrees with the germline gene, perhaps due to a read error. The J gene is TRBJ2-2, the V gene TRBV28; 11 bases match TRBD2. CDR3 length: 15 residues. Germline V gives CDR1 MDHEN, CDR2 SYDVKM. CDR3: CTSRPTSGSTGELSF. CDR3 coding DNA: TGTACCAGCAGACCAACTAGCGGGAGTACCGGGGAGCTGTCTTTT. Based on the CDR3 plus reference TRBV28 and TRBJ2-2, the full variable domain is DVKVTQSSRYLVKRTGEKVFLECVQDMDHENMFWYRQDPGLGLRLIYFSYDVKMKEKGDIPEGYSVSREKKERFSLILESASTNQTSMYLCTSRPTSGSTGELSFGEGSRLTVL.